This TCR beta chain comes out of a study of low-dose radiotherapy and immunotherapy resistance in tumors. Study information: Treatment of Cohort 1 consisted of 0.5 Gy per fraction every 2 weeks, adding up to 6.5 Gy. Every two weeks, cyclophosphamide 200 mg/m2 was infused one day before radiation plus immunotherapy.

At least ten counts were recorded for this clonotype. TCRs were put through 20 PCR cycles of amplification with Phusion. A constant-region primer and the V-primer adapter served as the primer pair. TCRdb reprocessed the reads via MiXCR and lists one record per CDR3 protein. Among 50,000 or so distinct CDR3 sequences listed, around 35% were seen once. Indicated time point: after trial treatment. Treatment specified: LDRT plus nivolumab, ipilimumab, low-dose cyclophosphamide and aspirin (RACIN trial). Donors were given nivolumab, ipilimumab, aspirin, low-dose cyclophosphamide and low-dose radiotherapy. Patients eligible had advanced solid tumors without tumor-infiltrating lymphocytes. The V end lost 1 base, the J end lost 9 bases, and 16 bases lay between the germline ends. This CDR3 comprises 15 residues. CDR1 is MDHEN, CDR2 SYDVKM, per germline.

This clonotype was obtained from a male donor with rectosigmoid adenocarcinoma. The sequencing here drew on PBMCs, taken after low-dose radiotherapy plus immunotherapy. This chain joins TRBV28 and TRBJ2-4; D is perhaps TRBD2 (6 bases). The CDR3 here is CASSLSAGGLGIQYF. The CDR3 DNA reads as TGTGCCAGCAGTTTATCGGCCGGGGGTTTGGGCATTCAGTACTTC.